The source of this TCR beta chain is a study of identical twins. General study points: High-abundance cord blood beta clonotypes had fewer insertions; memory repertoires showed none. Beta out-of-frame sequences showed weaker excess sharing between twins.

TCRdb fed the 5' RACE reads into MiXCR, producing one record per CDR3 protein. The sample has some 1,700,000 distinct CDR3 sequences; under 35% are singletons. Trimming removed 5 bases from V and 0 bases from J, with 13 bases in between. This CDR3 has 16 amino acids. Germline loops: CDR1 MGHDK, CDR2 SYGVNS. Note on this clonotype: Its matching antigen is unknown.

The V call is TRBV25-1, the J call TRBJ1-4; weak D call: TRBD1 (5 bases). Sequencing used cord blood. This clonotype was sampled from a newborn girl in good health. The CDR3 coding sequence is TGTGCCAGCAGTTCCCTCACAGGTTCAACTAATGAAAAACTGTTTTTT. Protein sequence: CASSSLTGSTNEKLFF.